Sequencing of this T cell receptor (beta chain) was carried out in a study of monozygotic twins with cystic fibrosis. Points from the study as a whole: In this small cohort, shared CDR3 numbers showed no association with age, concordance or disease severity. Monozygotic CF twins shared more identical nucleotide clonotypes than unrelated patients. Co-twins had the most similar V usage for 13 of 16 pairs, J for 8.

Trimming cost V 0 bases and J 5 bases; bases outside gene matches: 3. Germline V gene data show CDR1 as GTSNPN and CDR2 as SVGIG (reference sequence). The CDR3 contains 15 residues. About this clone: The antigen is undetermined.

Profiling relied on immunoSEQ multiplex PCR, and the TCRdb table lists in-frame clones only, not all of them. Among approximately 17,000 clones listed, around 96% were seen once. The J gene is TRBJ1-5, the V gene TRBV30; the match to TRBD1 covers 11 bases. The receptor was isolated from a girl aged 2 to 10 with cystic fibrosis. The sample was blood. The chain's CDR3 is CAWSVRTGGYQPQHF. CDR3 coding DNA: TGTGCCTGGAGTGTACGGACAGGGGGCTATCAGCCCCAGCATTTT.